These T cell receptor beta chains were read from a single sample in a study of T cell responses to AZD1222 COVID-19 vaccine. Clones were read by immunoSEQ multiplex PCR, and TCRdb kept only the in-frame ones, dropping some. The repertoire holds approximately 200,000 clones, with roughly 94% as singletons. The source was peripheral blood, collected 28 days after the second dose of the MenACWY control vaccine. The receptor source for this set is an adult who received the MenACWY meningococcal vaccine as a control. CDR3s include the opening cysteine and the closing phenylalanine or tryptophan. Each record gives: clone size, V gene, D gene, J gene, CDR3 protein, CDR3 DNA. The D gene is left open where the match is weak. Clone size is shown for a subset of rows, as once, few, many or a class of expanded clone.

>.|TRBV29-1|TRBD1|TRBJ1-5
CSAGTGNQPQHF
TGCAGCGCCGGGACAGGGAATCAGCCCCAGCATTTT
>.|TRBV28|.|TRBJ2-5
CASSFGDRETQYF
TGTGCCAGCAGCTTCGGGGATCGGGAGACCCAGTACTTC
>.|TRBV6-1|TRBD2|TRBJ2-3
CASSEAMLAGEATTDTQYF
TGTGCCAGCAGTGAAGCTATGCTAGCGGGAGAAGCAACCACAGATACGCAGTATTTT
>.|TRBV7-9|.|TRBJ1-1
CASSLAPTEAFF
TGTGCCAGCAGCTTAGCTCCAACTGAAGCTTTCTTT
>.|TRBV4-1|TRBD1|TRBJ1-5
CASSRTGDSNQPQHF
TGCGCCAGCAGCCGGACAGGGGATAGCAATCAGCCCCAGCATTTT
>.|TRBV14|.|TRBJ1-1
CASSQGAFRLMNTEAFF
TGTGCCAGCAGCCAAGGGGCGTTCCGCCTCATGAACACTGAAGCTTTCTTT
>.|TRBV5-1|.|TRBJ1-2
CASTREGREEEGYTF
TGCGCCAGCACCCGGGAGGGCAGGGAGGAGGAAGGCTACACCTTC
>.|TRBV30|.|TRBJ2-7
CAWRFRDRLSYEQYF
TGTGCCTGGAGATTTCGGGACCGCCTCTCCTACGAGCAGTACTTC
>.|TRBV5-1|.|TRBJ2-6
CASSLTGFSGANVLTF
TGCGCCAGCAGCTTGACGGGCTTCTCTGGGGCCAACGTCCTGACTTTC
>.|TRBV4-2|.|TRBJ1-2
CASSQEMSEGREYGYTF
TGTGCCAGCAGCCAAGAAATGAGTGAAGGGAGGGAGTATGGCTACACCTTC
>.|TRBV2|TRBD1|TRBJ1-1
CASSGQGNTEAFF
TGTGCCAGCAGTGGACAGGGAAACACTGAAGCTTTCTTT
>once|TRBV19|.|TRBJ2-7
CASGRGYEQYF
TGTGCCAGTGGTAGGGGTTACGAGCAGTACTTC
>.|TRBV9|TRBD2|TRBJ2-7
CASSESGSGYEQYF
TGTGCCAGCAGCGAGAGCGGGAGTGGGTACGAGCAGTACTTC
>.|TRBV27|TRBD1|TRBJ2-7
CASSFGQGVYEQYF
TGTGCCAGCAGTTTCGGACAGGGGGTCTACGAGCAGTACTTC
>.|TRBV7-9|.|TRBJ2-7
CASSLSGVAEQYF
TGTGCCAGCAGCTTATCTGGGGTTGCCGAGCAGTACTTC
>.|TRBV7-9|.|TRBJ1-5
CASQIDSQPQHF
TGTGCCAGCCAGATAGACTCGCAGCCCCAGCATTTT
>.|TRBV7-9|.|TRBJ2-5
CASSFGGGVAVVTQYF
TGTGCCAGCAGCTTTGGTGGTGGGGTGGCGGTTGTGACCCAGTACTTC
>.|TRBV5-6|TRBD2|TRBJ2-2
CASTPGLNTGELFF
TGTGCCAGCACCCCGGGACTAAACACCGGGGAGCTGTTTTTT
>.|TRBV5-5|.|TRBJ2-7
CASSLSTGSYEQYF
TGTGCCAGCAGCTTGAGTACAGGCTCCTACGAGCAGTACTTC
>.|TRBV7-9|.|TRBJ1-2
CASSLVAGNYGYTF
TGTGCCAGCAGCTTAGTCGCAGGGAACTATGGCTACACCTTC
>.|TRBV7-2|.|TRBJ1-2
CASSLDLGGYTF
TGTGCCAGCAGCTTAGATTTAGGTGGCTACACCTTC
>.|TRBV3-1/TRBV3-2|.|TRBJ1-2
CASSRGRGYTF
TGTGCCAGCAGCCGGGGAAGGGGCTACACCTTC
>.|TRBV2|TRBD2|TRBJ2-2
CASRGLAGEFTGELFF
TGTGCCAGCAGGGGACTAGCGGGGGAATTCACCGGGGAGCTGTTTTTT
>.|TRBV11-2|.|TRBJ1-5
CASSVGDTGTGNQPQHF
TGTGCCAGCAGCGTAGGGGACACGGGGACGGGCAATCAGCCCCAGCATTTT
>.|TRBV3-1/TRBV3-2|TRBD2|TRBJ2-5
CASSLVSGLAQETQYF
TGTGCCAGCAGCCTGGTTTCGGGACTAGCGCAAGAGACCCAGTACTTC
>.|TRBV6-5|TRBD1|TRBJ1-5
CASTGQADSNQPQHF
TGTGCCAGCACCGGACAGGCCGATAGCAATCAGCCCCAGCATTTT
>.|TRBV18|.|TRBJ2-1
CASSPGVRTAFNEQFF
TGTGCCAGCTCACCAGGGGTCAGGACAGCTTTCAATGAGCAGTTCTTC
>.|TRBV3-1/TRBV3-2|TRBD1|TRBJ1-1
CASRGQGDTEAFF
TGTGCCAGCAGGGGACAGGGTGACACTGAAGCTTTCTTT
>.|TRBV28|.|TRBJ1-2
CASSTGPTSYGYTF
TGTGCCAGCAGCACAGGTCCCACAAGCTATGGCTACACCTTC
>.|TRBV3-1/TRBV3-2|.|TRBJ1-1
CASSQEGTGNTEAFF
TGTGCCAGCAGCCAAGAAGGGACGGGGAACACTGAAGCTTTCTTT
>.|TRBV6-5|.|TRBJ1-6
CASSQDSQSLHF
TGTGCCAGCAGTCAGGACAGTCAATCCCTCCACTTT
>once|TRBV9|.|TRBJ1-1
CASSVGGTGNTEAFF
TGTGCCAGCAGCGTAGGTGGGACGGGGAACACTGAAGCTTTCTTT
>.|TRBV7-8|.|TRBJ1-6
CASSAGPYNSPLHF
TGTGCCAGCAGCGCTGGGCCATATAATTCACCCCTCCACTTT
>.|TRBV19|.|TRBJ1-2
CASTRSGEFNNYGYTF
TGTGCCAGTACACGGAGCGGGGAGTTCAACAACTATGGCTACACCTTC
>.|TRBV18|.|TRBJ1-1
CASSPPSGGAEAFF
TGTGCCAGCTCACCACCCTCCGGGGGCGCTGAAGCTTTCTTT
>.|TRBV2|.|TRBJ1-6
CASRQDQGGSSPLHF
TGTGCCAGCAGGCAGGACCAGGGCGGGAGTTCACCCCTCCACTTT
>.|TRBV7-6|.|TRBJ2-7
CASSLAGREQYF
TGTGCCAGCAGCTTAGCGGGTAGGGAGCAGTACTTC
>.|TRBV7-9|TRBD2|TRBJ2-1
CASSLVRGRSYNEQFF
TGTGCCAGCAGCTTAGTGCGGGGGAGATCCTACAATGAGCAGTTCTTC
>.|TRBV27|.|TRBJ2-2
CASRKGSGELFF
TGTGCCAGCAGAAAAGGATCCGGGGAGCTGTTTTTT
>.|TRBV4-3|.|TRBJ1-1
CASSQDLWSYTEAFF
TGCGCCAGCAGCCAAGATCTATGGTCCTACACTGAAGCTTTCTTT
>.|TRBV2|TRBD1|TRBJ1-2
CASSLSGQGNYGYTF
TGTGCCAGCAGCTTATCGGGACAGGGGAACTATGGCTACACCTTC
>.|TRBV5-1|TRBD2|TRBJ2-5
CASRITGLAAQETQYF
TGCGCCAGCAGAATAACGGGACTAGCGGCCCAAGAGACCCAGTACTTC
>.|TRBV6-1|.|TRBJ1-5
CASSEEGINQPQHF
TGTGCCAGCAGTGAAGAGGGGATCAATCAGCCCCAGCATTTT
>.|TRBV6-5|TRBD1|TRBJ2-7
CASRHTGAYEQYF
TGTGCCAGCAGACACACAGGGGCCTACGAGCAGTACTTC
>.|TRBV6-5|.|TRBJ1-4
CASGTKTGDNEKLFF
TGTGCCAGCGGAACTAAGACAGGTGACAATGAAAAACTGTTTTTT
>.|TRBV11-2|TRBD1|TRBJ2-7
CASSLETGTGVPYEQYF
TGTGCCAGCAGCTTAGAAACGGGGACAGGGGTGCCCTACGAGCAGTACTTC
>.|TRBV30|TRBD1|TRBJ1-5
CAWSLPGQGAYQPQHF
TGTGCCTGGAGTTTACCGGGACAGGGGGCTTATCAGCCCCAGCATTTT
>.|TRBV7-2|TRBD1|TRBJ2-7
CASSLAFGTGQFYEQYF
TGTGCCAGCAGCCTAGCGTTTGGGACAGGGCAATTCTACGAGCAGTACTTC
>.|TRBV28|.|TRBJ1-1
CASTTGLTEAFF
TGTGCCAGCACTACAGGGCTCACTGAAGCTTTCTTT
>.|TRBV6-2/TRBV6-3|.|TRBJ2-7
CASSYGTRGFDEQYF
TGTGCCAGCAGTTACGGGACCCGGGGGTTCGACGAGCAGTACTTC
>.|TRBV28|.|TRBJ1-4
CASSFPQRGEKLFF
TGTGCCAGCAGTTTCCCACAGAGGGGTGAAAAACTGTTTTTT
>.|TRBV10-3|.|TRBJ1-2
CAISDLGSGGYTF
TGTGCCATCAGTGATTTGGGAAGTGGCGGCTACACCTTC